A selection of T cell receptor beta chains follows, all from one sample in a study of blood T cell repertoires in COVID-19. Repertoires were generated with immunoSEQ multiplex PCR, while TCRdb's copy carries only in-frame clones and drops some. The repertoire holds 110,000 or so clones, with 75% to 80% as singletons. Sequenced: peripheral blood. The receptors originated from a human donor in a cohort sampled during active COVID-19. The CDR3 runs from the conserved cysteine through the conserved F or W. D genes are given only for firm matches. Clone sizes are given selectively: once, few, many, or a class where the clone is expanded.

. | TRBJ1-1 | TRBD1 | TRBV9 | TGTGCCAGCAGCGTAGCTCTAGGTAGGGGGCAAGACACTGAAGCTTTCTTT | CASSVALGRGQDTEAFF
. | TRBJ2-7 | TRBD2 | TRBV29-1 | TGCAGCGTGGCCCCCAGACTAGCGGGCGAGCAGTACTTC | CSVAPRLAGEQYF
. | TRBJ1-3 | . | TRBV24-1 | TGTGCCACCAGTGTTGCGGGGTCCGTGAAATTGCCCGGAAACACCATATATTTT | CATSVAGSVKLPGNTIYF
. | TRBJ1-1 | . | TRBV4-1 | TGCGCCAGCAGCCAAGATCTTGAAGCTTTCTTT | CASSQDLEAFF
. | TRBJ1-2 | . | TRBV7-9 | TGTGCCAGCAGCGAGGTGGCAGTGCAAAGGGGGAATGGCTACACCTTC | CASSEVAVQRGNGYTF
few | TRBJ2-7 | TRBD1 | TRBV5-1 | TGCGCCAGCAGCCCCGACAGGGTCTACGAGCAGTACTTC | CASSPDRVYEQYF
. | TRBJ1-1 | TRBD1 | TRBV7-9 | TGTGCCAGCAGCTTCCTAGACAGGGGGATTGAAGCTTTCTTT | CASSFLDRGIEAFF
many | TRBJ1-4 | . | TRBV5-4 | TGTGCCAGCAGCTTTACGGGGAAGACTAATGAAAAACTGTTTTTT | CASSFTGKTNEKLFF
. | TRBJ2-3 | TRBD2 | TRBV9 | TGTGCCAGCAGCCCGCGGGGGGGAAGCACAGATACGCAGTATTTT | CASSPRGGSTDTQYF
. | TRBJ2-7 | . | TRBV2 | TGTGCCAGCAGTGTCGACAGGAGTTCCTACGAGCAGTACTTC | CASSVDRSSYEQYF
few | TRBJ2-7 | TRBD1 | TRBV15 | TGTGCCACCAGCATAGAGGGACAGTCCTACGAGCAGTACTTC | CATSIEGQSYEQYF
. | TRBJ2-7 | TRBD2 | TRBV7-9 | TGTGCCAGCAGCCTCGGGGGGGCCAGCGACGAGCAGTACTTC | CASSLGGASDEQYF
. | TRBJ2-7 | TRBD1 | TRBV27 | TGTGCCAGCAGTTTTGTTGGCAGGGGGCTGGGCGAGCAGTACTTC | CASSFVGRGLGEQYF
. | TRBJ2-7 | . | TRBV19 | TGTGCCAGTAGTCCCCTACGGGACACCAGCTCCTACGAGCAGTACTTC | CASSPLRDTSSYEQYF
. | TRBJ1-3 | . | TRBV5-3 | TGTGCCAGAAGCTTGGATGACACCCTCTCTGGAAACACCATATATTTT | CARSLDDTLSGNTIYF
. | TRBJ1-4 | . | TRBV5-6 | TGTGCCAGCAGCCTCGGATTGGACAATTTAAGGGAAAAACTGTTTTTT | CASSLGLDNLREKLFF
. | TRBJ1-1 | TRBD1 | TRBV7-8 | TGTGCCAGCAGCTTAGTCCGTCGCGGACAGGGGTGGCACACTGAAGCTTTCTTT | CASSLVRRGQGWHTEAFF
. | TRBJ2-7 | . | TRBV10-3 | TGTGCCATCAGTGAGTCGGAGGGGCAGGGCGGATCCTACGAGCAGTACTTC | CAISESEGQGGSYEQYF
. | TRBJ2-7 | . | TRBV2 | TGTGCCAGCAGTGTTCTGGGAAGGGGCGAGCAGTACTTC | CASSVLGRGEQYF
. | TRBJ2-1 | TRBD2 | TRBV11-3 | TGTGCCAGCAGACGTCCTAGCGGGAGAGACAATGAGCAGTTCTTC | CASRRPSGRDNEQFF
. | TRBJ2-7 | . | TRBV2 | TGTGCCAGCAGTCAGGACAGCCGCTACGAGCAGTACTTC | CASSQDSRYEQYF
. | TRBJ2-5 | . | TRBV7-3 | TGTGCCAGCAGCGAGGGCTCCTCGAAGGGAGAGACCCAGTACTTC | CASSEGSSKGETQYF
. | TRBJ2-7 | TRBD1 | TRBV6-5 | TGTGCCAGCAGTCCGGGGACAGGGTTTGGCGAGCAGTACTTC | CASSPGTGFGEQYF
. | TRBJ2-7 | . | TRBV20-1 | TGCAGTGCTAGTCCTCAGGCCTACGAGCAGTACTTC | CSASPQAYEQYF
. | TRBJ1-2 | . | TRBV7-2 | TGTGCCAGCAGCGCAACACAGGGTTTCGGCTATGGCTACACCTTC | CASSATQGFGYGYTF
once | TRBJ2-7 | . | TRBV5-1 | TGCGCCAGCAGCTTGGCGGGTTCCTTATACGAGCAGTACTTC | CASSLAGSLYEQYF